The 4 T cell receptor beta chains below all came from one sample that was sequenced in a study of T cells in women clearing cervical HPV infection. TCRdb's table, derived via immunoSEQ multiplex PCR, lists solely in-frame clones and lacks some. The repertoire table contains roughly 48,000 clones. The sequencing sample was made of blood buffy coat. The receptor source for this set is a woman between 18 and 75 years old with a cervical HPV16 infection that either progressed to CIN3+ or cleared (not recorded which).

Points on this clone: Coverage ceases 3 residues before the CDR3 finishes, and the germline J gene fills in the end. The chain combines TRBV7-6 with TRBJ2-1, with D maybe TRBD1 (6 bases). The CDR3 is 16 residues long. Looked up from germline, CDR1 is SGHVS and CDR2 is FNYEAQ. Trimming stripped 6 bases from V and 9 bases from J, with 24 bases between. CDR3 residues: CASSQQGGAVPGEQFF. The covered CDR3 bases are TGTGCCAGCAGTCAACAGGGCGGAGCGGTCCCGGGTGAG.

To note about this clone: Read coverage stops 3 residues before the CDR3 terminus; the germline J gene supplies the remainder. The genes are TRBV6-2 or TRBV6-3 and TRBJ2-1, with TRBD2 matching 11 bases. The CDR3 totals 17 residues. CDR1 is MNHEY, CDR2 SVGEGT, per germline. V trimming: 0 bases; J trimming: 4 bases; junction bases outside the gene matches: 5. This CDR3 reads CASSYSPSGGIYNEQFF. The CDR3 DNA, read in part, is TGTGCCAGCAGTTACTCCCCTAGCGGGGGGATATACAATGAG.

Concerning this clone itself: The CDR3 end is not reached by the read, which stops 3 residues before it; the germline J gene fills it in. The V call is TRBV19, the J call TRBJ1-1; D remains unclear. CDR3 length equals 14 residues. The germline V gene has CDR1 LNHDA and CDR2 SQIVND (reference sequence). The V gene lost 3 bases and the J gene lost 5 bases, with 13 bases spanning the gap. The CDR3 DNA, read in part, is TGTGCCAGTAGTATGGAGGGTTTAAGTACTGAA. Translating it yields CASSMEGLSTE. The entire CDR3 sequence reads CASSMEGLSTEAFF.

Concerning this clone: The observed sequence ends 3 residues before the CDR3 terminus, with the missing tail filled in from the germline J gene. The chain has TRBV7-9 and TRBJ2-7, with TRBD2 matching 8 bases. V was clipped by 5 bases and J by 4 bases; unmatched bases: 4. The CDR3 covers 13 residues. Per the germline V gene, CDR1 is SEHNR and CDR2 is FQNEAQ (reference sequence). CDR3 DNA, as far as it was read: TGTGCCAGCAGCGCTAGCGGGTATTACGAG. Protein product: CASSASGYYE. The full CDR3 reads CASSASGYYEQYF.